This note documents a single T cell receptor (beta chain) sequence. Its specificity is unknown. TCRdb re-analysed the 5' RACE reads in MiXCR, keeping a single row per CDR3 protein. This sample has 28,000 or so distinct CDR3 sequences; roughly 12% occur once, and the top ten carry about 26%. These data originate in a study of spatial heterogeneity in lung cancer. Across the whole study: Raw reads showed each unique TCR and UMI combination turning up more than ten times on average.

General study findings and limits: Expanded tumor TCRs that were ubiquitous appeared in blood more at resection than follow-up.

Documented time point: sample taken at primary tumor resection. Whole RNA, isolated from tumor, nontumor lung or frozen PBMC, was sequenced without prior sorting. Trimming at V came to 6 bases and at J to 8 bases, leaving 3 bases not matched to a gene. Per germline, CDR1 SEHNR and CDR2 FQNEAQ (reference sequence). This CDR3 has 12 residues. The TCR originated in a female donor with early-stage non-small cell lung cancer. V usage is TRBV7-9 and J usage is TRBJ1-3; 8 positions match TRBD1. Sequenced here: PBMCs, sampled at surgery. This chain's CDR3 is CASRQQGDTIYF. DNA of the CDR3: TGTGCCAGCAGGCAACAGGGGGACACCATATATTTT.